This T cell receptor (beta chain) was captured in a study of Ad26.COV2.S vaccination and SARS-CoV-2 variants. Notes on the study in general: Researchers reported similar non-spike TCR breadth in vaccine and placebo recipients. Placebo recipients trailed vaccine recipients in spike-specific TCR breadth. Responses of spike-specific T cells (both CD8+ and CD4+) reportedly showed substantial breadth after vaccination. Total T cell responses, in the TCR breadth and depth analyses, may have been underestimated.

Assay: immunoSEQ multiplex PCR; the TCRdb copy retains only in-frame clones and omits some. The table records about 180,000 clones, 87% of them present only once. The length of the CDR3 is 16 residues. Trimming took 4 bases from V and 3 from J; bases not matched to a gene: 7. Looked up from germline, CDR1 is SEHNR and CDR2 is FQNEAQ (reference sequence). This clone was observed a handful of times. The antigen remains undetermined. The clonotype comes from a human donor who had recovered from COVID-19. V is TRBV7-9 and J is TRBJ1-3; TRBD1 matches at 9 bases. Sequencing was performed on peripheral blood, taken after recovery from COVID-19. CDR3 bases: TGTGCCAGCAGCTATAGTCCGGGACAGGGTGGAAACACCATATATTTT. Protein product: CASSYSPGQGGNTIYF.